These 30 T cell receptor beta chains were all obtained from the same sample, sequenced in a study of cytomegalovirus exposure and HLA in healthy donors. Use of 60 Vbeta and 13 Jbeta primers characterized the PCR. Produced via immunoSEQ multiplex PCR; TCRdb's table is partial and in-frame only. This sample has 110,000 or so clones; 77% occur once, and the top ten carry approximately 8.6%. The material sequenced was PBMCs. The source of these receptors is a woman in her thirties or forties in good health and CMV-seropositive.

V and J are TRBV2 and TRBJ2-7; D possibly corresponds to TRBD1 (5 bases). This CDR3 region has 14 residues. Trimming pared 5 bases from V and 2 bases from J, leaving 13 bases between. Germline CDR1 reads SNHLY; CDR2 reads FYNNEI. CDR3 sequence reads: CASSFNRFAYEQYF. As DNA, the CDR3 is TGTGCCAGCAGTTTTAACAGGTTTGCCTACGAGCAGTACTTC.

The gene calls are TRBV28 and TRBJ2-5, with 11 bases aligning to TRBD1. V lost 2 bases and J lost 5; bases outside the gene matches: 4. The CDR3 consists of 15 residues. Germline CDR1 reads MDHEN; CDR2 reads SYDVKM. CDR3 nucleotides: TGTGCCAGCAGTTTACGGGACAGGGGGAGGGAGACCCAGTACTTC. It specifies CASSLRDRGRETQYF.

The gene calls are TRBV7-2 and TRBJ2-5; D is perhaps TRBD1 (6 bases). This CDR3 region has 14 residues. CDR1 and CDR2 from the germline V gene are SGHTA and FQGNSA. Deletions cut 4 bases from V and 11 bases from J, with 20 bases between. CDR3 coding DNA: TGTGCCAGCAGCTCCCCATACAGGGATGGGAAGCAGTACTTC. Amino acids: CASSSPYRDGKQYF.

The table lists this clone with a count of one. The chain recombines TRBV18 with TRBJ1-1; 8 positions match TRBD1. This CDR3 region has 17 residues. CDR1 is KGHSH, CDR2 LQKENI, per germline. The trim removed 3 bases at V and 1 base at J, leaving 10 bases unmatched. The CDR3 region has the DNA TGTGCCAGCTCACCTCTGGCAGGGGGCTTGGGGAACACTGAAGCTTTCTTT. Translation gives CASSPLAGGLGNTEAFF.

The chain is built from TRBV2 and TRBJ2-2; 11 bases match TRBD2. V lost 7 bases to trimming and J lost 4 bases; unmatched junction nucleotides: 8. CDR3 size: 16 residues. The germline CDR1 and CDR2 sequences are SNHLY and FYNNEI. For the CDR3, the DNA is TGTGCCAGCAATATAGCGGGGGGGACCCCCACCGGGGAGCTGTTTTTT. Its translation: CASNIAGGTPTGELFF. The complete variable domain, with remaining parts taken from reference TRBV2 and TRBJ2-2, reads EPEVTQTPSHQVTQMGQEVILRCVPISNHLYFYWYRQILGQKVEFLVSFYNNEISEKSEIFDDQFSVERPDGSNFTLKIRSTKLEDSAMYFCASNIAGGTPTGELFFGEGSRLTVL.

The J gene is TRBJ1-1, the V gene TRBV2; 12 bases map to TRBD1. V lost 5 bases, J lost 8 bases, and 30 bases stayed unmatched. The CDR3 is 22 amino acids. In germline, CDR1 is SNHLY, CDR2 FYNNEI. CDR3 amino acids: CASSQILGTGGKRGLTSPEAFF. CDR3 DNA sequence: TGTGCCAGCAGTCAGATTCTCGGGACAGGGGGCAAAAGGGGGCTGACTTCTCCCGAAGCTTTCTTT.

The V call is TRBV29-1, the J call TRBJ1-1; TRBD1 might be the D (5 bases). This CDR3 is 12 amino acids long. Germline V gene lookup returns CDR1 SQVTM and CDR2 ANQGSEA. The germline V and J ends were trimmed by 0 bases and 8 bases, with 10 bases remaining between them. CDR3 DNA: TGCAGCGTTGAAGATCCGCGGACAGAAGCTTTCTTT. Amino acid sequence: CSVEDPRTEAFF.

The chain couples TRBV5-1 to TRBJ2-5; 7 nucleotides line up with TRBD2. Germline CDR1 reads SGHRS; CDR2 reads YFSETQ. The V gene end was trimmed by 0 bases and the J gene end by 5 bases; junction bases not matched to a gene: 7. The CDR3 has 15 residues. The CDR3 DNA sequence: TGCGCCAGCAGCTTGGTTGGGGGAGGGCCGGAGACCCAGTACTTC. Amino acids: CASSLVGGGPETQYF. Full variable domain (outside the CDR3, taken from reference TRBV5-1 and TRBJ2-5): KAGVTQTPRYLIKTRGQQVTLSCSPISGHRSVSWYQQTPGQGLQFLFEYFSETQRNKGNFPGRFSGRQFSNSRSEMNVSTLELGDSALYLCASSLVGGGPETQYFGPGTRLLVL.

V is TRBV11-3 and J is TRBJ2-1; 11 bases are a match to TRBD2. After removal of 4 bases from V and 9 bases from J, the junction contained 8 bases not matched to a gene. Germline CDR1 and CDR2: SGHNT and YENEEA. The CDR3 contains 15 residues. CDR3 sequence: CASSSLAGGLGEQFF. CDR3 nucleotide sequence: TGTGCCAGCAGCTCCTTAGCGGGGGGGCTTGGTGAGCAGTTCTTC.

Turning to this clone: Sequence at one end of the junction differs from germline and may be a read error. The sample holds other DNA sequences that translate to the same CDR3. This chain links TRBV7-2 with TRBJ1-1; D ambiguous. The CDR3 runs 13 residues. Germline-derived CDR1 and CDR2 are SGHTA and FQGNSA. CDR3 protein: CASSFGGGTEAFF. CDR3 nucleotides: TGTGCCAGCAGCTTCGGAGGAGGTACTGAGGCTTTCTTT.

The chain carries TRBV10-3 and TRBJ2-1; 12 bases agree with TRBD2. The ends lost 10 bases at V and 4 bases at J; junction bases unmatched: 8. The CDR3 loop spans 15 amino acids. Germline values: CDR1 ENHRY, CDR2 SYGVKD. As DNA, the CDR3 is TGTGCCACCAGGCCCCTAGCGGGAGGGTACAATGAGCAGTTCTTC. Residues: CATRPLAGGYNEQFF.

The chain has TRBV7-9 and TRBJ1-5, with D unresolved. Germline CDR1 SEHNR, CDR2 FQNEAQ (reference sequence). CDR3 length: 17 amino acids. Trimming took 3 bases from V and 6 from J, leaving 21 bases between them. The CDR3 DNA reads TGTGCCAGCAGCTTTGATTTAGCGCTGGGGATCAGTCAGCCCCAGCATTTT. This encodes CASSFDLALGISQPQHF.

V usage is TRBV4-2 and J usage is TRBJ2-7, with D tentatively TRBD2 (5 bases). Looked up from germline, CDR1 is LGHNA and CDR2 is YNFKEQ. This CDR3 comprises 12 residues. Trimming shortened V by 9 bases and J by 7 bases, and 16 bases separated the two germline ends. The CDR3 nucleotides are TGTGCCAGTAAAGACCACTCGGGGGAGCAGTACTTC. This codes for CASKDHSGEQYF.

A note on this clone: The junction and the germline gene differ at one end; a read error may be behind it. The V gene is TRBV7-9, the J gene TRBJ2-3; D may be TRBD1 (6 bases). Germline CDR1 reads SEHNR; CDR2 reads FQNEAQ (reference sequence). CDR3 size: 13 residues. The CDR3 region has the DNA TGTTCCAGCAGCGACAGGTTACCAGATACGCAGTATTTT. Protein sequence: CSSSDRLPDTQYF.

The chain recombines TRBV4-1 with TRBJ2-3; 13 bases agree with TRBD2. This CDR3 is built from 17 residues. V shed 5 bases and J 4 bases; nucleotides not matched to a gene: 9. Germline loops: CDR1 MGHRA, CDR2 YSYEKL. The CDR3 region has the DNA TGCGCCAGCAGCTGGGGAAGGACTAGCGGGAGTGCAGATACGCAGTATTTT. As protein: CASSWGRTSGSADTQYF.

The J gene is TRBJ2-2, the V gene TRBV28, with TRBD1 matching over 11 bases. Germline V gene data show CDR1 as MDHEN and CDR2 as SYDVKM. The length of the CDR3 is 15 residues. With 8 bases clipped from V and 6 bases from J, the junction kept 8 bases outside the gene matches. The chain's CDR3 is CASGQGALKSGELFF. The CDR3 DNA sequence: TGTGCCAGCGGACAGGGGGCCTTGAAGTCCGGGGAGCTGTTTTTT.

The chain has TRBV28 and TRBJ1-3, with no clear D. Germline assignment: CDR1 MDHEN and CDR2 SYDVKM. Trimming pared 6 bases from V and 5 bases from J, leaving 11 bases between. This CDR3 has 13 residues. The CDR3 nucleotides read TGTGCCAGCAGCCCTCCGGGAAGAAACACCATATATTTT. This gives the protein CASSPPGRNTIYF.

This clone appeared a few times. The chain carries TRBV9 and TRBJ2-1, with D uncertain. Germline CDR1 is SGDLS and CDR2 is YYNGEE. The V end was cut by 0 bases, the J end by 9 bases, with 16 bases between. The CDR3 has 15 amino acids. CDR3 loop: CASSVEPVPSGEQFF. In DNA form, the CDR3 reads TGTGCCAGCAGCGTAGAGCCTGTACCCTCCGGTGAGCAGTTCTTC.

The chain is built from TRBV5-6 and TRBJ2-5; 7 bases match TRBD2. The CDR3 totals 17 residues. In germline, CDR1 is SGHDT, CDR2 YYEEEE. V dropped 4 bases and J dropped 7; count of bases not matched to a gene: 19. CDR3 sequence: CASSPLYGTDAGVTQYF. In DNA form, the CDR3 reads TGTGCCAGCAGCCCACTTTACGGGACGGATGCGGGGGTGACCCAGTACTTC.

The chain uses TRBV4-1 and TRBJ2-3; 8 bases fit TRBD2. The CDR3 runs 15 residues. CDR1 is MGHRA, CDR2 YSYEKL, per germline. V lost 0 bases to trimming and J lost 10 bases; unmatched junction nucleotides: 9. Written as DNA, the CDR3 is TGCGCCAGCAGCCAAGAATCGGCCAGCGGGGGACCGCAGTATTTT. This codes for CASSQESASGGPQYF.

The gene calls are TRBV5-5 and TRBJ1-1, with 8 bases lining up with TRBD1. J gave up 8 bases and V 0 bases, and 6 bases lay outside the gene matches. Looked up from germline, CDR1 is SGHKS and CDR2 is YYEKEE (reference sequence). The CDR3 contains 14 residues. The DNA of the CDR3 is TGTGCCAGCAGCTTGGCCTCGGGACAGGACGAAGCTTTCTTT. It is translated as CASSLASGQDEAFF. The complete variable domain, with remaining parts taken from reference TRBV5-5 and TRBJ1-1, reads DAGVTQSPTHLIKTRGQQVTLRCSPISGHKSVSWYQQVLGQGPQFIFQYYEKEERGRGNFPDRFSARQFPNYSSELNVNALLLGDSALYLCASSLASGQDEAFFGQGTRLTVV.

This clone was seen a handful of times. V is TRBV4-3 and J is TRBJ2-3, with D possibly TRBD1 on 6 matching bases. V was trimmed by 1 base and J by 2 bases, leaving 16 bases between them. The CDR3 has 17 amino acids. CDR1 LGHNA and CDR2 YSLEER come from the germline V gene. CDR3 nucleotide sequence: TGCGCCAGCAGCCAAGTTGATCAGGGGAAGATCACAGATACGCAGTATTTT. Amino acids: CASSQVDQGKITDTQYF.

The CDR3 DNA reads as TGTGCCAGCAGCGGTGGTTGGAGCGGGGCCTACGAGCAGTACTTC. Residues: CASSGGWSGAYEQYF. V is TRBV7-2 and J is TRBJ2-7; 7 bases fit TRBD2. Trimming took 5 bases from V and 2 from J; bases not matched to a gene: 9. In germline, CDR1 is SGHTA, CDR2 FQGNSA. CDR3 length equals 15 residues.

The V and J genes are TRBV9 and TRBJ2-5; the D is unclear. CDR1 and CDR2 from the germline V gene are SGDLS and YYNGEE. V was trimmed by 7 bases and J by 1 base, leaving 5 bases between them. This CDR3 spans 11 amino acids. The CDR3 spells CASGSQETQYF. The CDR3 DNA is TGTGCCAGCGGCAGCCAAGAGACCCAGTACTTC.

This clone was recorded a few times. The CDR3 sequence is CASSVALGTGLPPRGYTF. The DNA for the CDR3 is TGTGCCAGCAGCGTAGCGCTGGGGACAGGCTTGCCGCCGAGGGGCTACACCTTC. The chain joins TRBV9 to TRBJ1-2, with TRBD1 matching over 8 bases. This CDR3 spans 18 amino acids. Germline CDR1 SGDLS, CDR2 YYNGEE. The ends lost 0 bases at V and 8 bases at J; junction bases unmatched: 18.

This chain links TRBV28 with TRBJ1-3; D possibly corresponds to TRBD1 (6 bases). The germline CDR1 and CDR2 sequences are MDHEN and SYDVKM. Trimming cost V 5 bases and J 0 bases, with 17 bases left between them. CDR3 length: 17 amino acids. The CDR3 sequence is CASSPPFFRGSGNTIYF. The CDR3 DNA reads TGTGCCAGCAGTCCACCCTTTTTCAGGGGCTCTGGAAACACCATATATTTT. The full variable domain, completed using reference TRBV28 and TRBJ1-3, is DVKVTQSSRYLVKRTGEKVFLECVQDMDHENMFWYRQDPGLGLRLIYFSYDVKMKEKGDIPEGYSVSREKKERFSLILESASTNQTSMYLCASSPPFFRGSGNTIYFGEGSWLTVV.

This clone was seen only once. The V and J genes are TRBV2 and TRBJ1-6; TRBD1 might be the D (6 bases). Trimming left V 6 bases short and J 4 bases short, with 10 bases between. The CDR3 is made up of 14 amino acids. Germline V gene sequence: CDR1 SNHLY, CDR2 FYNNEI. As DNA, the CDR3 is TGTGCCAGCAGCGTGGACAGTTATAATTCACCCCTCCACTTT. Its protein is CASSVDSYNSPLHF.

V gene TRBV5-8 combines with J gene TRBJ2-5, with a weak D call TRBD2 (5 bases). The CDR3 runs to 14 residues. Trimming took 0 bases from V and 5 from J, leaving 11 bases between them. Germline assignment: CDR1 SGHTS and CDR2 YDEGEE. The CDR3 is CASSLATGWETQYF. The CDR3 nucleotides are TGTGCCAGCAGCTTGGCGACGGGGTGGGAGACCCAGTACTTC. The entire variable domain, with the rest obtained from reference TRBV5-8 and TRBJ2-5, is as follows: EAGVTQSPTHLIKTRGQQATLRCSPISGHTSVYWYQQALGLGLQFLLWYDEGEERNRGNFPPRFSGRQFPNYSSELNVNALELEDSALYLCASSLATGWETQYFGPGTRLLVL.

The rearrangement links TRBV6-1 to TRBJ2-7, with a weak D call TRBD2 (7 bases). The CDR3 is 16 amino acids. V was trimmed by 2 bases and J by 5 bases, leaving 19 bases between them. CDR1 is MNHNS, CDR2 SASEGT, per germline. The CDR3 region is CASSEKVRGARDEQYF. In DNA, the CDR3 is TGTGCCAGCAGTGAAAAGGTTCGGGGGGCCCGAGACGAGCAGTACTTC.

This sequence joins TRBV28 and TRBJ2-7, with D tentatively TRBD2 (6 bases). The germline V gene has CDR1 MDHEN and CDR2 SYDVKM. V lost 2 bases and J 3 bases, leaving 17 bases between the germline ends. CDR3 length: 16 residues. The CDR3 nucleotides read TGTGCCAGCAGTTTAACTGGTACAGCGGGCGTCTACGAGCAGTACTTC. Encoded protein: CASSLTGTAGVYEQYF.